This TCR beta chain was captured in a study of CD8+ T cells in alopecia areata. Study-level information: Twice daily, treated patients received 5 to 10 mg of oral tofacitinib.

Treatment denoted: oral pan-JAK inhibitor, 5-10 mg twice daily. Peripheral blood and lesional scalp punch biopsies came from alopecia areata patients. Study-wide findings and caveats: Having one nonresponder leaves uncertain how baseline CD8+ expansion relates to response.

Germline CDR1 and CDR2: SNHLY and FYNNEI. The CDR3 totals 15 residues. V shed 10 bases and J shed 3 bases, with 19 bases lying between them. Notes on this clone: No antigen is known for it.

RNA was isolated and reverse transcribed to cDNA, the sequencing template. This table comes from immunoSEQ multiplex PCR, and its TCRdb copy is limited to in-frame clones, with some not included. The profile covers some 80,000 clones, with around 67% appearing a single time and about 20% taken by the ten largest. Material: CD8+ T cells sorted from blood, obtained at week 24, from a patient treated with tofacitinib. This chain uses TRBV2 with TRBJ2-1; D might be TRBD1 (5 bases). This receptor was taken from a human donor with alopecia areata. CDR3 nucleotides: TGTGCCAAATCGATCAGGGATGTAGTCTACAATGAGCAGTTCTTC. This translates into CAKSIRDVVYNEQFF.